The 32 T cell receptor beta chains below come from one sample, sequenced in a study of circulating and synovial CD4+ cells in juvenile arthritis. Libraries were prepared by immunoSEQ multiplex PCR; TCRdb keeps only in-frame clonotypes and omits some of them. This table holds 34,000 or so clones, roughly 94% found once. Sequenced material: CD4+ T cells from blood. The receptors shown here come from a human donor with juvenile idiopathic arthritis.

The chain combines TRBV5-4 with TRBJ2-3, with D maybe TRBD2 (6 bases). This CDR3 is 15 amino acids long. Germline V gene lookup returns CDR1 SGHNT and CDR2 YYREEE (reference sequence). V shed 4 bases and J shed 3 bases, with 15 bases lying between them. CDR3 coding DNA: TGTGCCAGCAGCCCGGGACTCGCTGGGACAGATACGCAGTATTTT. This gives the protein CASSPGLAGTDTQYF.

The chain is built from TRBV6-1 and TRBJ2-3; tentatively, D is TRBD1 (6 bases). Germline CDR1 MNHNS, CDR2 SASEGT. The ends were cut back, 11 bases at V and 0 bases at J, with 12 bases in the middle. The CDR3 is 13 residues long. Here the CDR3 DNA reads TGTGCCCTCAGGGGCCTTAGCACAGATACGCAGTATTTT. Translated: CALRGLSTDTQYF.

CDR3 loop: CASSPRGAGGYGYTF. The CDR3 DNA reads as TGTGCCAGCAGCCCGAGGGGGGCAGGGGGCTATGGCTACACCTTC. This chain uses TRBV9 with TRBJ1-2; 7 bases agree with TRBD1. CDR3 length equals 15 residues. From germline, CDR1 is SGDLS and CDR2 YYNGEE. V dropped 4 bases and J dropped 4; count of bases not matched to a gene: 10.

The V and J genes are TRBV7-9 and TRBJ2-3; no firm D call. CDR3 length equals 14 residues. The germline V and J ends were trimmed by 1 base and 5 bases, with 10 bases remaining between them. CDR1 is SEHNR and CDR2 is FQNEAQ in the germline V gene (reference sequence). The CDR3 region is CASSLGSAKDTQYF. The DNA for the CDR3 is TGTGCCAGCAGCTTAGGGTCCGCGAAAGATACGCAGTATTTT.

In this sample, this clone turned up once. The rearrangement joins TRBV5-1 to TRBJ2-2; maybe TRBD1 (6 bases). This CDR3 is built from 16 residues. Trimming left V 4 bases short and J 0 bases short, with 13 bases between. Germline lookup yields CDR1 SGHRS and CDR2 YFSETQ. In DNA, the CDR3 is TGCGCCAGCAGCCCGTTCAGGGGAACGAACACCGGGGAGCTGTTTTTT. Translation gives CASSPFRGTNTGELFF. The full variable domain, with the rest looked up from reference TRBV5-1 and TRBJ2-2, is KAGVTQTPRYLIKTRGQQVTLSCSPISGHRSVSWYQQTPGQGLQFLFEYFSETQRNKGNFPGRFSGRQFSNSRSEMNVSTLELGDSALYLCASSPFRGTNTGELFFGEGSRLTVL.

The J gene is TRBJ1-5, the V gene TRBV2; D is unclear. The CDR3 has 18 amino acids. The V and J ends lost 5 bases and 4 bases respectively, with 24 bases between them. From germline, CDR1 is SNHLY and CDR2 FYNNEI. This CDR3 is CASSPLEGPLGSNQPQHF. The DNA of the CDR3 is TGTGCCAGCAGTCCTCTTGAGGGCCCCTTAGGGAGTAATCAGCCCCAGCATTTT.

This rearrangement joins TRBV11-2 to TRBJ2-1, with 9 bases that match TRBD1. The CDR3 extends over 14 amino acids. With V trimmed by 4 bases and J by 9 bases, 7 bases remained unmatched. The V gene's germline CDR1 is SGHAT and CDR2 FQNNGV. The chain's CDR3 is CASSSGTGLVEQFF. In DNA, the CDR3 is TGTGCCAGCAGCTCTGGGACAGGGTTGGTTGAGCAGTTCTTC.

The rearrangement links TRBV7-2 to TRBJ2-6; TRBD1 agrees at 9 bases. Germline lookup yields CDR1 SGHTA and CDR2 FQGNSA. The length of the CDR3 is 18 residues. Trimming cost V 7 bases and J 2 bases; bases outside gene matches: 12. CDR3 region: CASTGGWTGVTGANVLTF. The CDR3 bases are TGTGCCAGCACTGGGGGCTGGACAGGGGTCACTGGGGCCAACGTCCTGACTTTC.

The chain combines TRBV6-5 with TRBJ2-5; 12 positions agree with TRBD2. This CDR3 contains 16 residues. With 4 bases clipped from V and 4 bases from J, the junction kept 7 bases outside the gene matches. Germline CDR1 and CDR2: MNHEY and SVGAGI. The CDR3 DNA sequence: TGTGCCAGCAGTTCCCATCTAGCGGGGGGGCGAGAGACCCAGTACTTC. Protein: CASSSHLAGGRETQYF.

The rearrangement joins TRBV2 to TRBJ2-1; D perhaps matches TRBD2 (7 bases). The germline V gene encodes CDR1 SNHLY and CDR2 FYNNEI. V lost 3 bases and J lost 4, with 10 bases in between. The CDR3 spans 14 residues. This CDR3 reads CASSEGGPYNEQFF. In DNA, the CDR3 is TGTGCCAGCAGTGAGGGGGGGCCATACAATGAGCAGTTCTTC.

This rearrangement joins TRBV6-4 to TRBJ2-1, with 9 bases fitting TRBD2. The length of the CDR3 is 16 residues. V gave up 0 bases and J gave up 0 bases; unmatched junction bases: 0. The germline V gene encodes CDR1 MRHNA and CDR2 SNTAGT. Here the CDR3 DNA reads TGTGCCAGCAGTGACTCAGCGGGGGGCTCCTACAATGAGCAGTTCTTC. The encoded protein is CASSDSAGGSYNEQFF.

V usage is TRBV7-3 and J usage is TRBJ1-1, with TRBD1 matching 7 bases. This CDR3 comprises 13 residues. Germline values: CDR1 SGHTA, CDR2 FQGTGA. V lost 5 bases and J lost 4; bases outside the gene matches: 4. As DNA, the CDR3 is TGTGCCAGCAGCGCAGGGACAGTCACTGAAGCTTTCTTT. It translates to CASSAGTVTEAFF.

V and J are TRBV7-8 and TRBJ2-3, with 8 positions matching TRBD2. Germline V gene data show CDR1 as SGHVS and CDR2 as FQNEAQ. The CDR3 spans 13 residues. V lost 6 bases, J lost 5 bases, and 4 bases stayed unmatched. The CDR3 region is CASRRGGIDTQYF. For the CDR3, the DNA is TGTGCCAGCAGACGGGGGGGAATAGATACGCAGTATTTT.

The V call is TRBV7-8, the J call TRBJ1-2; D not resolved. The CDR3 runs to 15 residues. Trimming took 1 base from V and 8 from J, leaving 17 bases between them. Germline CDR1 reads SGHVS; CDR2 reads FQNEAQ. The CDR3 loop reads CASSLGQIFVWGYTF. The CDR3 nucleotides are TGTGCCAGCAGCTTAGGGCAGATCTTTGTATGGGGCTACACCTTC.

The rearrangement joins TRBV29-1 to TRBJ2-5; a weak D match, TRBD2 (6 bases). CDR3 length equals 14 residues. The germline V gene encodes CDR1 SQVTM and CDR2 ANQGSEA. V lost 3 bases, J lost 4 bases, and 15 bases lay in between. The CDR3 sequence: CSVDQWGEGETQYF. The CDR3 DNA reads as TGCAGCGTTGATCAATGGGGGGAAGGAGAGACCCAGTACTTC.

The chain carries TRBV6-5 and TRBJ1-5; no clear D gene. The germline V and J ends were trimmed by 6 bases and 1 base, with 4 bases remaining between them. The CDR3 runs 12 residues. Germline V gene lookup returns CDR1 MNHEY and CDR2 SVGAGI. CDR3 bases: TGTGCCAGCAGCCTGAGCAATCAGCCCCAGCATTTT. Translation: CASSLSNQPQHF.

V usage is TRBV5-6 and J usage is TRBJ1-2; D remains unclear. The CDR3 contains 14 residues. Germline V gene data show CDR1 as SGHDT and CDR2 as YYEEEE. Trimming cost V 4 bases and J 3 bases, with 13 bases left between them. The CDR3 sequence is CASSPWPGDYGYTF. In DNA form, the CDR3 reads TGTGCCAGCAGCCCCTGGCCCGGGGACTATGGCTACACCTTC.

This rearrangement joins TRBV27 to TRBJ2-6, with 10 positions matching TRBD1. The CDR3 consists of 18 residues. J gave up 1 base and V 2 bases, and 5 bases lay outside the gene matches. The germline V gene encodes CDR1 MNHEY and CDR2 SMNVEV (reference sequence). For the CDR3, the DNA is TGTGCCAGCAGTTTAGGGGACAGGGGCGCTTCTGGGGCCAACGTCCTGACTTTC. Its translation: CASSLGDRGASGANVLTF.

This CDR3 is CASSTGTGTPYEQYF. The DNA of the CDR3 is TGTGCCAGCAGCACGGGGACAGGGACACCCTACGAGCAGTACTTC. This chain joins TRBV7-2 and TRBJ2-7; 9 bases match TRBD1. The CDR3 contains 15 residues. The J segment lost 2 bases and the V segment lost 5 bases, leaving 7 bases of the junction unmatched. Germline loops: CDR1 SGHTA, CDR2 FQGNSA.

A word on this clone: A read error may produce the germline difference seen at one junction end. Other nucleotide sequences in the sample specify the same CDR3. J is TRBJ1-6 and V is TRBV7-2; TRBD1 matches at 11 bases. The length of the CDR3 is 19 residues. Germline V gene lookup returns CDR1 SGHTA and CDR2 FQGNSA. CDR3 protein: CASSSGQGASINYNSPLHF. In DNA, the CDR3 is TGTGCCAGCAGCTCCGGACAGGGGGCCTCCATAAACTATAATTCCCCCCTCCACTTT. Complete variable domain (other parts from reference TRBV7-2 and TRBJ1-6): GAGVSQSPSNKVTEKGKDVELRCDPISGHTALYWYRQSLGQGLEFLIYFQGNSAPDKSGLPSDRFSAERTGGSVSTLTIQRTQQEDSAVYLCASSSGQGASINYNSPLHFGNGTRLTVT.

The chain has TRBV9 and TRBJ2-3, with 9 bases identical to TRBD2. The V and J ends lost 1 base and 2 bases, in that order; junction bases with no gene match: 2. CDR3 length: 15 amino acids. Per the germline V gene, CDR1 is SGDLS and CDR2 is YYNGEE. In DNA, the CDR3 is TGTGCCAGCAGCGTACGCGGGGGGGCCACAGATACGCAGTATTTT. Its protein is CASSVRGGATDTQYF.

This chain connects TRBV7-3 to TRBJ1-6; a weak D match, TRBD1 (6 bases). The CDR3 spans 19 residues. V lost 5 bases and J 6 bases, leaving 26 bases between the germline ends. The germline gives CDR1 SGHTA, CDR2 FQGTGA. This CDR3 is CASSRRGREGGVRNSPLHF. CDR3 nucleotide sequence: TGTGCCAGCAGCCGACGAGGGAGGGAAGGGGGTGTTCGTAATTCACCCCTCCACTTT.

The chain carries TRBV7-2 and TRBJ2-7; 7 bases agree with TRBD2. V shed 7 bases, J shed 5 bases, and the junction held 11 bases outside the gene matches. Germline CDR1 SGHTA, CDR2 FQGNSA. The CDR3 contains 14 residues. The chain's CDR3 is CASTLSGSDDEQYF. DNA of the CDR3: TGTGCCAGCACCCTTAGCGGGTCAGACGACGAGCAGTACTTC.

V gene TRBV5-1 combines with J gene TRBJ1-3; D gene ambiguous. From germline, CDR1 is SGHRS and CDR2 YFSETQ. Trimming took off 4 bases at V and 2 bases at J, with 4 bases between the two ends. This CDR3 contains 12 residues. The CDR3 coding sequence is TGCGCCAGCAGCGACACTGGAAACACCATATATTTT. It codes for CASSDTGNTIYF. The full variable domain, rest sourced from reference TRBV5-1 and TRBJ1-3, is KAGVTQTPRYLIKTRGQQVTLSCSPISGHRSVSWYQQTPGQGLQFLFEYFSETQRNKGNFPGRFSGRQFSNSRSEMNVSTLELGDSALYLCASSDTGNTIYFGEGSWLTVV.

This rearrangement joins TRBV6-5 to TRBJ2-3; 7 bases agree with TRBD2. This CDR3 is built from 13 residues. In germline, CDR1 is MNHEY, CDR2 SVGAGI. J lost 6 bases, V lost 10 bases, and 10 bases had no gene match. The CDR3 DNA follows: TGTGCCACCAGACTAGCACAACTCGATACGCAGTATTTT. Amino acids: CATRLAQLDTQYF.

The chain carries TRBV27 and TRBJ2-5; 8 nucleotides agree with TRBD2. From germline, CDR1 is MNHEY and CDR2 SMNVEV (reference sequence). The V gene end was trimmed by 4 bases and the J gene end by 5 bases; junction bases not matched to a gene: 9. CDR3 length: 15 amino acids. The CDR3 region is CASSSGGGWSETQYF. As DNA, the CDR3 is TGTGCCAGCAGTTCCGGCGGGGGGTGGTCGGAGACCCAGTACTTC.

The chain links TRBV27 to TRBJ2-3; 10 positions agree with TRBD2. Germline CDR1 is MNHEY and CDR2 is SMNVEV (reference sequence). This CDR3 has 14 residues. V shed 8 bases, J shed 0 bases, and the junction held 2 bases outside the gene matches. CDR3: CASQLAGSTDTQYF. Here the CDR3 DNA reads TGTGCCAGCCAACTAGCGGGGAGCACAGATACGCAGTATTTT.

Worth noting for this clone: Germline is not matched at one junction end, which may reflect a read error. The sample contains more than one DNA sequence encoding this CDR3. CDR3 bases: TGTGCCAGCAGCTTGGCGGGGTTAAGCTCCTATAATTCCCCCCTCCACTTT. Protein product: CASSLAGLSSYNSPLHF. This rearrangement joins TRBV5-6 to TRBJ1-6; D is undetermined. Germline lookup yields CDR1 SGHDT and CDR2 YYEEEE. CDR3 size: 17 residues.

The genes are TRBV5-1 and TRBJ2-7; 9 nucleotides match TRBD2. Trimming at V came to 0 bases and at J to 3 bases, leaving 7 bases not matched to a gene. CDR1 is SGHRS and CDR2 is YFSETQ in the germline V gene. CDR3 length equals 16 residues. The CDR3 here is CASSLVPAGGVYEQYF. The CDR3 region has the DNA TGCGCCAGCAGCTTGGTCCCGGCGGGGGGGGTCTACGAGCAGTACTTC.

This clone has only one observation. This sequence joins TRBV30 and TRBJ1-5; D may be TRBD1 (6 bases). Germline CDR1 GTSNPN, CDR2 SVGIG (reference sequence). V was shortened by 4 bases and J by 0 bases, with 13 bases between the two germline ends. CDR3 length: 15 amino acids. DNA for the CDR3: TGTGCCTGGAACCCAGGACAGTATAGCAATCAGCCCCAGCATTTT. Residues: CAWNPGQYSNQPQHF.

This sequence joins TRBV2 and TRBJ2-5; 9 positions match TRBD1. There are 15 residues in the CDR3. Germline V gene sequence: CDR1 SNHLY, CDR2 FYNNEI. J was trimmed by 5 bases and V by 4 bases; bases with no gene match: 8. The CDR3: CASSAQQGAGETQYF. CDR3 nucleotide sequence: TGTGCCAGCAGTGCCCAACAGGGGGCTGGGGAGACCCAGTACTTC.

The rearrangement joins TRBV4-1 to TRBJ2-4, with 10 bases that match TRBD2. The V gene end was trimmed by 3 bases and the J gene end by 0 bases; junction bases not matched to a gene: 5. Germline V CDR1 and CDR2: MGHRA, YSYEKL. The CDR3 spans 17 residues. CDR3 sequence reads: CASSHPLAGLAKNIQYF. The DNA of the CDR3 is TGCGCCAGCAGCCACCCACTAGCGGGATTAGCCAAAAACATTCAGTACTTC.